Below, 5 T cell receptor beta chains from the same sample are listed, as sequenced in a study of cytomegalovirus exposure and HLA in healthy donors. PCR primers comprised 60 Vbeta and 13 Jbeta primers. Only in-frame clones appear in the TCRdb table, and some are missing; sequencing was by immunoSEQ multiplex PCR. Altogether some 160,000 clones are present, over 60% being singletons, with the ten largest covering 1.5% to 2%. Sequencing was carried out using PBMCs. The receptors originated from a woman aged 25-40 years in good health and CMV-seronegative.

This chain uses TRBV2 with TRBJ2-3, with 9 nucleotides matching TRBD2. CDR1 is SNHLY, CDR2 FYNNEI, per germline. This CDR3 has 14 residues. V dropped 9 bases and J dropped 5; count of bases not matched to a gene: 9. The DNA of the CDR3 is TGTGCCAGGGGCAGCGGGGGGCCGGGAGATACGCAGTATTTT. It encodes CARGSGGPGDTQYF.

The CDR3 loop reads CASSFGLAGIQETQYF. As DNA, the CDR3 is TGCGCCAGCAGCTTCGGACTAGCGGGGATCCAAGAGACCCAGTACTTC. The rearrangement joins TRBV5-1 to TRBJ2-5, with 12 positions matching TRBD2. Germline V gene data show CDR1 as SGHRS and CDR2 as YFSETQ. Unmatched junction bases numbered 3, after V lost 2 bases and J lost 1 base. This CDR3 has 16 amino acids.

This chain uses TRBV4-3 with TRBJ1-6; D gene unclear. The CDR3 spans 14 residues. Germline assignment: CDR1 LGHNA and CDR2 YSLEER. The V and J ends lost 0 bases and 7 bases respectively, with 7 bases between them. The CDR3 region has the DNA TGCGCCAGCAGCCAAGATTACAGCAATTCACCCCTCCACTTT. Its translation is CASSQDYSNSPLHF.

This rearrangement joins TRBV5-1 to TRBJ2-1; tentative D call: TRBD2 (6 bases). Trimming removed 0 bases from V and 2 bases from J, with 9 bases in between. Germline loops: CDR1 SGHRS, CDR2 YFSETQ. The CDR3 sequence is 15 residues long. Written as DNA, the CDR3 is TGCGCCAGCAGCTTGGACGGACTACCCTACAATGAGCAGTTCTTC. Amino acid sequence: CASSLDGLPYNEQFF. Full variable domain (missing parts from reference TRBV5-1 and TRBJ2-1): KAGVTQTPRYLIKTRGQQVTLSCSPISGHRSVSWYQQTPGQGLQFLFEYFSETQRNKGNFPGRFSGRQFSNSRSEMNVSTLELGDSALYLCASSLDGLPYNEQFFGPGTRLTVL.

This clone appeared a few times. This chain uses TRBV25-1 with TRBJ2-7; tentatively, D is TRBD1 (6 bases). Germline CDR1 and CDR2: MGHDK and SYGVNS. Trimming removed 6 bases at V and 2 bases at J, with 14 bases between. This CDR3 is built from 14 residues. This chain's CDR3 is CASRGAGATYEQYF. CDR3 in DNA: TGTGCCAGCAGGGGGGCCGGGGCTACCTACGAGCAGTACTTC.